The 25 T cell receptor beta chains below were found in one sample sequenced in a study of blood T cell repertoires in COVID-19. Sequencing used immunoSEQ multiplex PCR; TCRdb keeps in-frame clones, though not all of them. The sample shows fewer than 450,000 clones, approximately 88% of them seen only once. Sequencing was done on a sample of PBMCs or T cells enriched from blood (not recorded which). The receptors shown here come from a woman aged 40-49 years with acute COVID-19.

This chain links TRBV6-5 with TRBJ2-1; TRBD1 matches at 9 bases. Germline-derived CDR1 and CDR2 are MNHEY and SVGAGI. Trimming took 8 bases from V and 8 from J; bases not matched to a gene: 10. The CDR3 extends over 14 amino acids. CDR3 loop: CASAPGQGTYEQFF. In DNA form, the CDR3 reads TGTGCCAGCGCACCCGGACAGGGGACATATGAGCAGTTCTTC.

The rearrangement uses TRBV18 and TRBJ2-2, with 12 bases aligning to TRBD2. There are 16 residues in the CDR3. Trimming at V came to 3 bases and at J to 7 bases, leaving 6 bases not matched to a gene. Per the germline V gene, CDR1 is KGHSH and CDR2 is LQKENI. CDR3 DNA: TGTGCCAGCTCACCTGGACTAGCGGGGCTTAACGGGGAGCTGTTTTTT. This gives the protein CASSPGLAGLNGELFF.

This clone was observed a few times. The chain recombines TRBV5-1 with TRBJ2-2; D is unresolved. This CDR3 contains 16 residues. Germline loops: CDR1 SGHRS, CDR2 YFSETQ. V was cut by 4 bases and J by 4 bases, with 17 bases left in between. The CDR3: CASSLQLRPVTGELFF. The CDR3 coding sequence is TGCGCCAGCAGCCTACAGTTGAGACCCGTCACCGGGGAGCTGTTTTTT. Complete variable domain (other parts from reference TRBV5-1 and TRBJ2-2): KAGVTQTPRYLIKTRGQQVTLSCSPISGHRSVSWYQQTPGQGLQFLFEYFSETQRNKGNFPGRFSGRQFSNSRSEMNVSTLELGDSALYLCASSLQLRPVTGELFFGEGSRLTVL.

The V and J genes are TRBV5-1 and TRBJ2-4; weak D call: TRBD1 (6 bases). The CDR3 is 17 residues long. Germline CDR1 and CDR2: SGHRS and YFSETQ. The ends were cut back, 5 bases at V and 1 base at J, with 19 bases in the middle. The CDR3 coding sequence is TGCGCCAGCAGACGCGCGCCTGAGGACAGTGCCAAAAACATTCAGTACTTC. Protein sequence: CASRRAPEDSAKNIQYF.

This sequence joins TRBV7-8 and TRBJ2-7; TRBD1 is a possible D gene (6 bases). V was cut by 1 base and J by 2 bases, with 12 bases left in between. Looked up from germline, CDR1 is SGHVS and CDR2 is FQNEAQ. The CDR3 runs 15 residues. CDR3 sequence (DNA): TGTGCCAGCAGCTTAGAAGGGACACCAGCCTACGAGCAGTACTTC. It translates to CASSLEGTPAYEQYF.

This chain uses TRBV9 with TRBJ2-2, with 7 positions matching TRBD2. The CDR3 runs 15 residues. Trimming cost V 2 bases and J 6 bases; bases outside gene matches: 7. Germline V gene data show CDR1 as SGDLS and CDR2 as YYNGEE. CDR3 in DNA: TGTGCCAGCAGCGTCGGGGGGATCAGGTCCGGGGAGCTGTTTTTT. It yields the protein CASSVGGIRSGELFF.

This chain joins TRBV19 and TRBJ1-1; D possibly corresponds to TRBD1 (6 bases). Germline values: CDR1 LNHDA, CDR2 SQIVND (reference sequence). This CDR3 has 13 amino acids. Trimming took 9 bases from V and 9 from J, leaving 20 bases between them. CDR3 coding DNA: TGTGCCAGCGAAACCCCGGACAGAAGACAAGCTTTCTTT. Translating gives CASETPDRRQAFF. Full variable domain (rest looked up from reference TRBV19 and TRBJ1-1): DGGITQSPKYLFRKEGQNVTLSCEQNLNHDAMYWYRQDPGQGLRLIYYSQIVNDFQKGDIAEGYSVSREKKESFPLTVTSAQKNPTAFYLCASETPDRRQAFFGQGTRLTVV.

The chain is built from TRBV5-1 and TRBJ1-6, with TRBD1 matching 8 bases. V was clipped by 0 bases and J by 7 bases; unmatched bases: 9. The V gene's germline CDR1 is SGHRS and CDR2 YFSETQ. This CDR3 is built from 17 residues. The CDR3 region is CASSLVVDRVSNSPLHF. Here the CDR3 DNA reads TGCGCCAGCAGCTTGGTAGTGGACAGGGTGTCAAATTCACCCCTCCACTTT. Combining the CDR3 with reference TRBV5-1 and TRBJ1-6 gives the whole variable domain KAGVTQTPRYLIKTRGQQVTLSCSPISGHRSVSWYQQTPGQGLQFLFEYFSETQRNKGNFPGRFSGRQFSNSRSEMNVSTLELGDSALYLCASSLVVDRVSNSPLHFGNGTRLTVT.

The CDR3 reads CASSQDDREETQYF. The CDR3 nucleotides are TGCGCCAGCAGCCAAGATGACAGGGAAGAGACCCAGTACTTC. The chain carries TRBV4-1 and TRBJ2-5, with 7 bases matching TRBD1. Germline V gene data show CDR1 as MGHRA and CDR2 as YSYEKL. CDR3 size: 14 residues. After removal of 0 bases from V and 3 bases from J, the junction contained 1 base not matched to a gene.

In the case of this clone: The sample holds other DNA sequences that translate to the same CDR3. The chain has TRBV27 and TRBJ1-2, with unresolved D. Trimming cost V 0 bases and J 2 bases, with 7 bases left between them. Germline lookup yields CDR1 MNHEY and CDR2 SMNVEV (reference sequence). The length of the CDR3 is 14 residues. The CDR3 reads CASSLSTGNYGYTF. The CDR3 nucleotides read TGTGCCAGCAGTTTATCTACCGGGAACTATGGCTACACCTTC.

V usage is TRBV19 and J usage is TRBJ1-5, with D uncertain. The CDR3 sequence is 14 residues long. In germline, CDR1 is LNHDA, CDR2 SQIVND (reference sequence). V lost 9 bases, J lost 6 bases, and 18 bases lay in between. The CDR3 sequence: CASSSPDILQPQHF. The DNA for the CDR3 is TGTGCCAGCTCCTCCCCCGACATTCTTCAGCCCCAGCATTTT.

This chain uses TRBV11-2 with TRBJ2-7; TRBD2 aligns across 8 bases. The length of the CDR3 is 15 residues. Trimming removed 2 bases from V and 3 bases from J; junction bases left unmatched: 6. The germline gives CDR1 SGHAT, CDR2 FQNNGV. DNA for the CDR3: TGTGCCAGCAGCTTATGGTCGGCGGGGGGCTACGAGCAGTACTTC. Translation gives CASSLWSAGGYEQYF.

This clone was found a few times. The V gene is TRBV12-3 or TRBV12-4, the J gene TRBJ1-2, with D perhaps matching TRBD1 (5 bases). Trimming removed 4 bases at V and 4 bases at J, with 10 bases between. This CDR3 has 13 residues. The DNA of the CDR3 is TGTGCCAGCAGTTACCGCAGGGCCTATGGCTACACCTTC. Translation: CASSYRRAYGYTF.

The chain has TRBV7-2 and TRBJ2-5; 8 bases fit TRBD2. The germline gives CDR1 SGHTA, CDR2 FQGNSA. V lost 5 bases, J lost 3 bases, and 8 bases stayed unmatched. The CDR3 spans 15 residues. The CDR3 region has the DNA TGTGCCAGCAGCGCAGTAGCAGCGGGGGAAGAGACCCAGTACTTC. Its translation: CASSAVAAGEETQYF. The whole variable domain, filled in from reference TRBV7-2 and TRBJ2-5, reads GAGVSQSPSNKVTEKGKDVELRCDPISGHTALYWYRQSLGQGLEFLIYFQGNSAPDKSGLPSDRFSAERTGGSVSTLTIQRTQQEDSAVYLCASSAVAAGEETQYFGPGTRLLVL.

The V and J genes are TRBV2 and TRBJ2-7; a possible D gene is TRBD2 (5 bases). V lost 6 bases and J lost 2, with 20 bases in between. CDR1 and CDR2 from the germline V gene are SNHLY and FYNNEI. The CDR3 has 16 residues. CDR3: CASSQSYSTGTYEQYF. The CDR3 coding sequence is TGTGCCAGCAGCCAATCGTACAGTACGGGAACCTACGAGCAGTACTTC.

This clone was detected only once. V is TRBV7-9 and J is TRBJ1-6, with 8 positions matching TRBD1. CDR3 length: 17 residues. The V segment lost 4 bases and the J segment 7 bases; nucleotides outside the gene matches: 12. Germline V gene sequence: CDR1 SEHNR, CDR2 FQNEAQ (reference sequence). The DNA for the CDR3 is TGTGCCAGCAGCTCAGGACAGGGTCTAGGGGGGAATTCACCCCTCCACTTT. It is translated as CASSSGQGLGGNSPLHF.

This chain connects TRBV6-6 to TRBJ1-5, with TRBD1 identical over 8 bases. Trimming at V came to 6 bases and at J to 7 bases, leaving 11 bases not matched to a gene. The CDR3 length is 15 residues. Germline V CDR1 and CDR2: MNHNY, SVGAGI (reference sequence). CDR3 nucleotide sequence: TGTGCCAGCAGCGCGGGACAGGTTCTTTTCCAGCCCCAGCATTTT. Its translation is CASSAGQVLFQPQHF.

The rearrangement uses TRBV15 and TRBJ1-1; D is ambiguous. The germline V gene has CDR1 LNHNV and CDR2 YYDKDF (reference sequence). Trimming left V 1 base short and J 0 bases short, with 12 bases between. This CDR3 is built from 16 residues. The CDR3 is CATSRAPGRLNTEAFF. CDR3 bases: TGTGCCACCAGCAGAGCCCCGGGTAGGCTGAACACTGAAGCTTTCTTT.

The genes are TRBV11-2 and TRBJ1-4; no clear D. V lost 3 bases and J lost 7, with 6 bases in between. This CDR3 is built from 12 residues. The germline V gene encodes CDR1 SGHAT and CDR2 FQNNGV. Written as DNA, the CDR3 is TGTGCCAGCAGCTTGGCTTTTGAAAAACTGTTTTTT. It translates to CASSLAFEKLFF.

The chain has TRBV6-4 and TRBJ2-1, with 9 nucleotides matching TRBD1. This CDR3 has 15 residues. CDR1 MRHNA and CDR2 SNTAGT come from the germline V gene. Germline trimming cut 3 bases from V and 7 bases from J; bases unmatched to any gene: 7. CDR3 sequence reads: CASSEGTGSGNEQFF. As DNA, the CDR3 is TGTGCCAGCAGTGAAGGGACAGGGAGTGGGAATGAGCAGTTCTTC.

This chain joins TRBV4-1 and TRBJ2-7, with D perhaps matching TRBD1 (6 bases). Germline V CDR1 and CDR2: MGHRA, YSYEKL. V dropped 1 base and J dropped 2 bases, with 12 bases sitting between them. This CDR3 has 15 residues. The CDR3 region has the DNA TGCGCCAGCAGCCAAGTCGTGACAGGAACCTACGAGCAGTACTTC. This translates into CASSQVVTGTYEQYF.

The chain combines TRBV6-1 with TRBJ2-3; TRBD2 aligns across 9 bases. The CDR3 has 15 amino acids. V dropped 3 bases and J dropped 4; count of bases not matched to a gene: 5. Germline loops: CDR1 MNHNS, CDR2 SASEGT. CDR3 DNA sequence: TGTGCCAGCAGTGACACGGGACTAGCCCCAGATACGCAGTATTTT. Its translation is CASSDTGLAPDTQYF.

This chain connects TRBV18 to TRBJ1-1, with D perhaps TRBD1 (6 bases). Trimming removed 0 bases from V and 10 bases from J, with 12 bases in between. CDR1 and CDR2 (germline): KGHSH, LQKENI. The length of the CDR3 is 13 residues. CDR3 loop: CASSPPTGQGAFF. In DNA form, the CDR3 reads TGTGCCAGCTCACCACCGACAGGCCAAGGAGCTTTCTTT.

The chain carries TRBV19 and TRBJ2-2; 9 bases match TRBD1. After removal of 4 bases from V and 4 bases from J, the junction contained 4 bases not matched to a gene. Germline CDR1 is LNHDA and CDR2 is SQIVND (reference sequence). CDR3 length equals 15 residues. This CDR3 reads CASSRDRVGTGELFF. Here the CDR3 DNA reads TGTGCCAGTAGTAGGGACAGGGTCGGCACCGGGGAGCTGTTTTTT.

The DNA for the CDR3 is TGTGCCAGCAGCCTTCGACAGGAGGTAGAAACTTTCTTT. The encoded protein is CASSLRQEVETFF. The chain carries TRBV11-2 and TRBJ1-1; weak D call: TRBD1 (6 bases). V lost 5 bases and J 12 bases, leaving 19 bases between the germline ends. The CDR3 totals 13 residues. Germline CDR1 SGHAT, CDR2 FQNNGV.